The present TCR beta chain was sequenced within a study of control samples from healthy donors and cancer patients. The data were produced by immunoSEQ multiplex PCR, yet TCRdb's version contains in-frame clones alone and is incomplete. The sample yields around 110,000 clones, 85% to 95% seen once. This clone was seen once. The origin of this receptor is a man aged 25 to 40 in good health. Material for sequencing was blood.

CDR3 DNA sequence: TGTGCCAGCAGTGAAGCGCTTCGACAGCCGAACACTGAAGCTTTCTTT. It codes for CASSEALRQPNTEAFF. The chain uses TRBV6-1 and TRBJ1-1; a weak D match, TRBD1 (5 bases). V was shortened by 0 bases and J by 1 base, with 12 bases between the two germline ends. Germline CDR1 and CDR2: MNHNS and SASEGT. The CDR3 has 16 amino acids.